This TCR beta chain was recovered during a study of T cells in Graves' hyperthyroidism and ophthalmopathy (dated by TCRdb to about 2019). In terms of the full investigation: Peripheral blood samples were taken at initial diagnosis, before any treatment was given. TCR V-J signatures able to tell the groups apart were searched for in a discovery cohort of 100 or so patients, of whom more than 40 had Graves' ophthalmopathy and roughly 58 had stable Graves' hyperthyroidism. Prospective prediction of ophthalmopathy was tested in an independent validation cohort of under 20 hyperthyroidism patients and approximately 17 patients who later progressed to ophthalmopathy. For training and testing, the 100 patients in the discovery cohort were randomly divided in a 7:3 ratio. In addition, the study compared T-cell repertoires in thyroid tissue and in blood from five to seven Graves' hyperthyroidism patients. Once sampling was done, hyperthyroidism patients were given methimazole at a starting dose of 30 mg daily, whereas ophthalmopathy patients were given high-dose intravenous methylprednisolone. TCR Vbeta CDR3 sequencing of some 140 peripheral blood samples (over 40 ophthalmopathy, about 75 hyperthyroidism and approximately 17 progressor patients) is reported in the paper. Overall study results and their limits: Sample size was not statistically predetermined, and blinding of investigators to group allocation was not performed. In cross-validation, a model built on a 13 V-J signature told ophthalmopathy apart from stable hyperthyroidism with 85% to 90% sensitivity and around 84% specificity, and in testing the same model reached 80%/75%. Most expanded thyroid clonotypes (frequency above 0.001) were also detected in blood, a finding suggesting that blood repertoires may reflect thyroid immune responses. In validation, the model predicted progression to ophthalmopathy a median of about 5.9 months before onset, with about 71% sensitivity and roughly 77% specificity.

Graves' hyperthyroidism was defined as stable when no progression to ophthalmopathy occurred over 18 months of follow-up. The hyperthyroidism patients were between 18 and 65 years old and newly diagnosed, with a disease duration of less than 2 months. Any patient with an uncontrolled infection, another autoimmune disease, pregnancy or lactation was excluded. Diagnoses relied on clinical symptoms, serum thyroxine and TRAb, thyroid ultrasound and orbital computed tomography. Ficoll-Paque density gradient centrifugation was used to isolate PBMCs from about 9.4 ml of fresh peripheral blood. Total RNA was extracted using Trizol reagent, and RNA quality was assessed on an Agilent 2100 Bioanalyzer. Concerning this clonotype itself: Its antigen is currently not known. Nothing much larger sits one base from this clone, and base qualities are not available.

TCR beta CDR3 regions were amplified from RNA transcripts. The TCR CDR3 was subjected to a first round of RT-PCR using the HTBI primer set and the Qiagen OneStep RT-PCR kit. A second multiplex PCR round built the libraries, followed by size selection and purification. Sequencing of the libraries was done on an Illumina HiSeq2000 using paired-end 100 bp reads. The paper's data handling went like this. SOAPnuke was used to process the raw data, throwing out any read that contained adapters or uncalled bases, had a mean Phred below 15, or lacked an exact constant-primer or identifier match. COPE v1.2.5 was used to merge high-quality paired reads, and clonotypes were defined as unique nucleotide sequences. MiTCR v1.1 was used to align clonotypes to the IMGT TRBV, TRBD and TRBJ reference segments. Analysis was restricted to V-J combinations with a frequency above 0.0001, which covered over 98% of repertoires. A TCS score was defined as the ratio of F50 (clonal expansion) to E x V (chaos), with BLOSUM62-based TCRdist applied between CDR3 peptides within each V-J. Welch's t-statistics and random forest reduced 500 to 550 V-J features to fewer than 15, which were used in a naive Bayes classifier (R e1071). TCRdb itself trimmed the public reads at Q25 with fastp, ran MiXCR and retained productive beta chains. Identical CDR3 proteins give one entry, which carries the most common genes and DNA. TCRdb's processing, not the authors' own work, is the source of the V and J calls. This sample holds 500,000 to 700,000 distinct CDR3 sequences; over 15% were observed only once. The biggest ten clones account for about 18% of the sample.

The CDR3 numbers 15 residues from cysteine through phenylalanine. The read is trimmed to its CDR3 DNA, 45 bases read in frame from base 1. CDR1 and CDR2 (SGHDT, YYEEEE) derive from the germline V gene. V is pruned by 4 bases and J by 3 bases, leaving 5 bases of the junction without a gene match. The specimen was blood. The chain links TRBV5-6 with TRBJ1-2; 11 bases in between match TRBD1. This clonotype was obtained from a woman aged 18-35 years with Graves' hyperthyroidism. CDR3 loop: CASSAGQGGDYGYTF. The DNA reads as follows: TGTGCCAGCAGCGCGGGACAGGGGGGGGACTATGGCTACACCTTC. The CDR3, completed at both ends by the reference TRBV5-6 and TRBJ1-2 genes, gives the full variable domain DAGVTQSPTHLIKTRGQQVTLRCSPKSGHDTVSWYQQALGQGPQFIFQYYEEEERQRGNFPDRFSGHQFPNYSSELNVNALLLGDSALYLCASSAGQGGDYGYTFGSGTRLTVV.